The source of this TCR beta chain is a study of cytomegalovirus exposure and HLA in healthy donors (dated by TCRdb to between 2016 and 2019). In the study overall: According to an earlier analysis of a few hundred of the donors, about 190 million T cells yielded 117 million unique TCR beta sequences and about 300 Gb of sequence data. An early release covering roughly 600 HLA-typed donors comprised about 300 gigabases of sequencing data and roughly 86 million unique TCR sequences. Of the roughly 410 genotyped donors, 70% to 90% were placed in the genetic ancestry cluster associated with self-reported Caucasian donors. The study aimed to test whether cataloging public T cell receptors could reveal signatures of past pathogen exposure. The study used immunosequencing to profile the T cell repertoires of 666 subjects and linked those repertoires to cytomegalovirus serostatus. Along with the approximately 700-subject first cohort, a separate validation cohort of about 110 different subjects was used. To predict cytomegalovirus infection status, the study brought together high-throughput TCR immunosequencing, statistical association of individual TCRs with disease status, and machine learning. To study patterns of TCR occurrence, a later analysis re-analyzed previously published TCR beta repertoires from 666 donors and added high-resolution HLA genotyping. Rather than drawing on any new phenotypic data, the later analysis identified candidate immune exposures from TCR beta sequences and the way those sequences occurred across donors. An earlier analysis of 587 of the donors applied high-throughput TCR beta sequencing to assess whether each TCR beta V gene segment acted as functional or pseudogenic. Alongside the repertoire data, information on donor age, sex, ethnicity and CMV serostatus was compiled. A later genetic analysis used genome-wide SNP genotypes for about 65% of the 666 donors, treating that subset as a discovery cohort. All discovery cohort repertoires had been generated using a single sequencing platform. Class I and class II HLA loci were covered by the typing at four-digit resolution. The number of donors typed differed by locus, with 629-630 for A, B, C, DRB1 and DQB1, around 520 for DQA1, nearly 610 for DPA1, and roughly 450 for DPB1. Roughly 5 DR-DQ haplotypes were handled as single units for association and clustering, since linkage in the cohort was strong. Across about 370 genotyped donors of the cohort, an average of approximately 240,000 unique TCR beta nucleotide sequences per donor were sequenced, and 15% to 20% of those sequences were non-productive.

Library creation used the immunoSEQ multiplex PCR assay. A mixture of 60 forward primers for TCR Vbeta segments and 13 reverse primers for TCR Jbeta segments was used in the multiplex PCR. The CDR3 region of rearranged TCR beta genes was amplified from genomic DNA by a multiplex PCR assay. The amplified TCR beta libraries were sequenced on the Illumina HiSeq System as 87-base-pair reads. On the authors' methods: Across the 500 to 850 repertoires, a later analysis counted approximately 75 million unique TCR beta chains, 9.5 million to 12 million of which were shared by at least two donors. Raw reads were error-corrected and collapsed into unique sequences by a nearest-neighbor algorithm in which closely related sequences were merged to remove PCR and sequencing errors. Alignment of CDR3 sequences to IMGT reference sequences was used to assign V, D and J gene segments. For a sequence to be retained, at least a six-nucleotide match to both a V gene segment and a J gene segment was required. A rearrangement counted as productive if the CDR3 had no stop codons and remained in frame with V and J, and every other rearrangement counted as non-productive. CDR3 was defined by IMGT convention, running from the second conserved V-encoded cysteine to the conserved J-encoded phenylalanine. Sequences without an unambiguous match to a single V gene segment were excluded from the earlier analysis of about 640 of the donors. An earlier analysis of a few hundred of the donors called V segments functional above 56.7% productive rearrangements and segregating when the between-donor standard deviation exceeded 5%. A statistical classification framework was developed to diagnose cytomegalovirus status using the catalog of TCR beta chain sequences. In a later analysis, V and J genes were assigned by comparing TCR nucleotide sequences against IMGT/GENE-DB human TR gene sequences. In a later analysis, CDR3 sequences and most-parsimonious VDJ recombination scenarios were assigned using the TCRdist pipeline. In a later analysis, each TCR beta chain was defined by its CDR3 amino acid sequence together with its V-gene family, and reads lacking a unique V-gene family were excluded. To address suspected cross-contamination and a sequencing artifact, a later analysis removed around 590 highly shared, low-generation-probability nucleotide sequences. In a later analysis, a clonal expansion index was calculated for each public chain from normalized within-repertoire ranks of inferred template counts. In a later analysis, generation probabilities were computed using a VDJ recombination model fitted to out-of-frame rearrangements, and the results were checked against IGoR. In a later analysis, TCR-TCR, TCR-HLA and TCR-CMV co-occurrence was scored with hypergeometric tests, and a repertoire-size bias correction was applied to TCR pairs. A later analysis estimated false discovery rates by permuting HLA or CMV assignments 20 times. In a later analysis, co-occurring TCRs were grouped using DBSCAN, with TCRdist sequence similarity added in when clustering inside HLA-allele-positive subsets. Repertoires with fewer than 30,000 or more than 120,000 public chains, plus five repertoires with anomalous nucleotide sharing, were excluded from co-occurrence clustering. Not all clones reach the TCRdb copy of this immuneACCESS table, which keeps in-frame sequences only. Checked studies attribute under half of the gap to unresolved V genes and leave the rest unexplained. V, J and clone size reflect that table, while D and trimming were determined from the DNA. The sample data list under 200,000 clones, and roughly three quarters of these were observed just once. Around 3.1% of the sample rests with the top ten.

The cohort was made up of 650 to 700 healthy bone marrow donors. At the time of sampling, all cohort members were nominally healthy, though unrecorded immune exposures were likely present. The donor was CMV seropositive and belonged to the group of 270 or so seropositive cohort members. A peripheral blood sample was collected from each donor, and TCR beta sequencing was performed on peripheral blood mononuclear cells. The Qiagen DNeasy Blood Extraction Kit was used to extract genomic DNA from the blood cell samples. What the authors observed across the whole study: Most TCR sequences were observed very rarely across donors, whereas some public TCRs were present in many individuals. A later analysis reported that several top co-occurrence clusters appeared linked to parvovirus B19, influenza, CMV and Epstein-Barr virus. Broadly in line with IMGT annotations, most TCR beta V segments showed up in productive rearrangements about 90% or about 30% of the time in an earlier analysis of 450 to 750 of the donors. In a later analysis, HLA-associated TCR beta chains were found to be more clonally expanded and to have lower generation probabilities than equally common non-associated chains. In a later analysis, TCR association rates were found to vary across HLA loci, with the most associated TCRs seen for DRB1 alleles and the fewest for HLA-C alleles. In a later genetic analysis, a missense DCLRE1C variant was associated with V-gene and J-gene trimming of TCR beta chains, and the association was replicated in an independent cohort. Strong co-occurrence of HLA alleles, especially DR and DQ, made assigning TCR associations to individual alleles difficult. In a later analysis, most CMV-associated TCR beta chains were found to appear HLA-restricted, with HLA associations seemingly driven largely by CMV exposure. Because HLA typing was unavailable for some donors at each locus, only the typed subset was used in association tests. The authors suggested that the approach could potentially be extended to other disease states and immunological phenotypes. A total of 164 TCR beta chains were listed by the study as associated with cytomegalovirus. Immune exposure information for the cohort was limited to CMV serostatus. A few of the identified cytomegalovirus-associated TCR beta chains were confirmed in vitro to be specific for cytomegalovirus antigens. A further reported finding was that TCR beta sequences accurately predicted the HLA-A and HLA-B alleles for most subjects in the first cohort. In a later genetic analysis, fewer N-insertions in productive TCRs were reported among donors in an Asian-associated ancestry cluster than the roughly 640-donor mean. Some IMGT-functional V segments, including TRBV6-2 and TRBV6-3, could not be told apart with the 87-base-pair reads, so those segments were excluded. The classifier was reported to diagnose cytomegalovirus status with high specificity and sensitivity in both the original cohort and the validation cohort. The earlier analysis of fewer than 750 of the donors excluded roughly 16 rarely observed V segments, including chromosome 9 orphons, because counts were too low. A cluster of highly shared sequence variants was judged likely to represent a technical artifact of the sequencing pipeline. In this cohort, only TCR beta chains were sequenced, and detectable features were limited by the absence of alpha or paired-chain data. Linkage disequilibrium might explain the correlated functional status among segregating V segments, but an unknown experimental factor could not be ruled out. The presence/absence analyses assumed that sequencing depth was roughly uniform across donors, and that assumption may not be true. Specific HLA alleles were associated with 15,000 to 20,000 TCR beta sequences at a false discovery rate of 0.05 in a later analysis.

V loses 8 bases of germline sequence and J loses 0 bases, and the interval between the two ends is 11 bases. The CDR3 contains 13 residues, cysteine and phenylalanine counted. Only the CDR3 region is kept as DNA, spanning 39 bases read in frame from base 1. Sequences GTSNPN (CDR1) and SVGIG (CDR2) are obtained from the germline V gene (reference sequence). Worth noting for this clone: Its specific antigen is unknown. Qualities for individual bases were not recorded, and no much larger clone is one base off.

The chain is encoded by TRBV30 joined to TRBJ1-5; a weak D assignment points to TRBD1 (6 bases agree). The receptor was derived from a woman in her forties or fifties in good health and CMV-seropositive. Sequenced: PBMCs. CDR3 loop: CAHSRGSNQPQHF. The DNA is TGTGCCCACTCCAGGGGTAGCAATCAGCCCCAGCATTTT.